Here is one T cell receptor beta chain with its context. Its specificity is unknown. CDR1 is LNHDA and CDR2 is SQIVND in the germline V gene (reference sequence). J gave up 0 bases and V 5 bases, and 3 bases lay outside the gene matches. This CDR3 is 14 amino acids long. The data stem from a study of beta chain features in type 1 diabetes. About the study: Healthy donors and patients had similar age, gender and cell yields. Study-wide findings and caveats: Sequencing from cDNA could over-represent high-TCR-expressing cells.

Reverse transcription of all isolated RNA meant that expressed TCRB transcripts were sequenced. The data were produced by immunoSEQ multiplex PCR, yet TCRdb's version contains in-frame clones alone and is incomplete. This table holds 65,000 to 100,000 clones, 30% to 40% found once. The sample taken for sequencing was stem cell memory CD4+ T cells from blood. The clonotype originates from a woman under 30 in good health. V usage is TRBV19 and J usage is TRBJ2-7; 8 bases are a match to TRBD2. The CDR3 is CASSPGGSSYEQYF. CDR3 DNA: TGTGCCAGTAGTCCGGGGGGGAGCTCCTACGAGCAGTACTTC.